This T cell receptor (beta chain) was identified in a study of post-analysis software for immune sequencing data (dated by TCRdb to about 2015). In terms of the full investigation: Recorded disease courses included relapsing-remitting, secondary progressive and progressive-relapsing multiple sclerosis, with some patients lacking subtype annotation. The patient repertoires were set against under 13 previously published healthy control repertoires from donors whose ages ranged from 6 to 25 years. A subset of samples was prepared in parallel using single-end sample barcoding, then pooled and co-amplified after Illumina adapter ligation. Findings and caveats that apply to the study as a whole: Strong co-clustering of samples prepared in the same batch was shown by direct clustering with F measure, prompting a batch-effect correction. Compared with controls, multiple sclerosis patients had significantly lower normalized Chao1 diversity, a finding suggesting substantial peripheral T-cell clonal expansion. The multiple sclerosis patient group was slightly younger than the control group. A handful of TRBV segments, including TRBV5-6, TRBV5-1 and TRBV20-1, were significantly more frequent in patients than controls.

Many counts were recorded for this clonotype. Its recognized antigen is unknown. One base away there is no much larger clone; base qualities are not given. To demonstrate the VDJtools post-analysis software, TCR beta repertoires were profiled from the peripheral blood of about a dozen young patients with multiple sclerosis. The patients with multiple sclerosis were children and adolescents between roughly 6 and 17 years of age. The library came from PCR. The sample was run on an Illumina HiSeq 2500. Unique molecular identifiers were incorporated into TCR beta cDNA libraries to reduce PCR and sequencing biases. Every 1 to 10 million input T cells yielded 500,000 or so cDNA molecules, meaning each molecule approximated one T cell. The same protocol used for the earlier healthy control dataset was applied to prepare and sequence the patient libraries. Samples belonging to the same batch were prepared together, multiplexed and sequenced on a shared HiSeq lane. The original pipeline was this. Raw barcoded reads were processed with MIGEC, and single-read molecular identifier groups were discarded before consensus assembly and CDR3 extraction. Clonotype tables were post-analysed with VDJtools, and diversity was normalized by down-sampling all datasets to the smallest sample size. Repertoire overlap clustering matched CDR3 amino acid but not nucleotide sequences to correct batch-related cross-sample contamination. TCRdb applied fastp at Q25 and MiXCR to the public reads, then kept only in-frame beta chains. CDR3 protein duplicates are merged, each entry listing the most common genes and DNA. TCRdb's processing, not the authors', yielded these V and J calls. In this sample the table shows about 200,000 distinct CDR3 sequences, about 30% of which occur a single time. About 3.7% of the sample is held by the ten biggest clonotypes.

From the cysteine through the phenylalanine, the CDR3 covers 12 amino acids. Only the CDR3 part of the read is kept: 36 bases, read in frame from the first base. V and J lose 6 bases and 10 bases, and a span of 13 bases separates them. The rearranged chain carries TRBV12-3 or TRBV12-4 and TRBJ2-1; 5 matching bases give a weak D call of TRBD2. Material for sequencing was blood. The TCR originated in a girl aged 2-17 years with multiple sclerosis. The DNA sequence reads TGTGCCAGCAGCCTCACTAGTTGGGAGCAGTTCTTC. Its coded protein is CASSLTSWEQFF.